This T cell receptor beta chain is drawn from a study of somatic mutations in cytotoxic T cells in rheumatoid arthritis. At the level of the study: Patients gave 30 ml EDTA peripheral blood immediately after diagnosis, prior to starting treatment. Nearly 100% purity was obtained when some V beta antibody-stained T-cell populations were flow-sorted; these included V beta1+ cells sequenced for TCRB.

Original analysis: The authors compared patient CD8+ clones larger than 1% against published virus-specific TCRB sequences. Only a few of these clones matched. Using immunoSEQ multiplex PCR, the repertoire was profiled, and TCRdb retains in-frame clones only, with some absent. Clone size and the V and J calls come from that table; the DNA yielded D and trimming. The data show some 30,000 clones, around nine tenths seen once. V shed 5 bases and J shed 0 bases, with 10 bases lying between them. Germline V gene sequence: CDR1 WNHNN, CDR2 SYGVQD (reference sequence). The CDR3 extends over 14 amino acids. Both CD4+ and CD8+ cells were separated through positive magnetic bead selection, and their purity was verified using flow cytometry.

The rearrangement joins TRBV10-1 to TRBJ1-1; D uncertain. This TCR was sampled from an adult with rheumatoid arthritis. Sequencing was carried out using CD8+ T cells sorted from blood. The DNA of the CDR3 is TGCGCCAGCAGTTTGTCCCCCATGAACACTGAAGCTTTCTTT. It codes for CASSLSPMNTEAFF.